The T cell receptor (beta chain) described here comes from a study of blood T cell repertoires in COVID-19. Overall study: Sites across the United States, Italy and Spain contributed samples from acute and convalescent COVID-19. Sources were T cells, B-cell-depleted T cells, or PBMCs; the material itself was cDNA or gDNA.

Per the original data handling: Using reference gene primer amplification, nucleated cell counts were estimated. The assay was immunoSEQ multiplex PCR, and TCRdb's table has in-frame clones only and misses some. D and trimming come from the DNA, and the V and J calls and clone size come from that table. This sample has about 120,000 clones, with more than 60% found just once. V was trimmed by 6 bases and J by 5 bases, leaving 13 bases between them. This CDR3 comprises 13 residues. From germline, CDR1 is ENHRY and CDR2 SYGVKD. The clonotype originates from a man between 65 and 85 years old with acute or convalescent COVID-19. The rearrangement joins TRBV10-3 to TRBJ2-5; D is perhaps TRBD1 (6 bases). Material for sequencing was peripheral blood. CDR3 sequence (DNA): TGTGCCATCAGCCTGGGACACTTGGAGACCCAGTACTTC. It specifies CAISLGHLETQYF.